This TCR beta chain came from a study of beta chain features in type 1 diabetes. The germline V gene has CDR1 SGDLS and CDR2 YYNGEE. With 4 bases clipped from V and 2 bases from J, the junction kept 9 bases outside the gene matches. The length of the CDR3 is 15 residues. Every isolated RNA sample was fully reverse transcribed, so sequencing captured expressed TCRB transcripts. The assay was immunoSEQ multiplex PCR, and TCRdb's table has in-frame clones only and misses some. There are hundreds of thousands of clones in the sample; around an eighth occur only once, and 0.02% to 0.025% lies in the top ten. There are a few counts of this clone. Its cognate antigen is unknown. Notes on the study in general: Among all four CD4+ subsets, Type 1 diabetes patients had TCRB CDR3s that were moderately but significantly shorter.

The clonotype comes from a man aged 18 to 30 with type 1 diabetes. The V gene is TRBV9, the J gene TRBJ2-7; 7 bases are shared with TRBD1. The material sequenced was naive CD4+ T cells from blood. CDR3 loop: CASSTRTGRTYEQYF. CDR3 bases: TGTGCCAGCAGCACCAGGACAGGAAGGACCTACGAGCAGTACTTC.